This T cell receptor beta chain was sequenced for a study of shared clonotypes between healthy human individuals. Germline CDR1 and CDR2: SEHNR and FQNEAQ (reference sequence). This CDR3 has 13 residues. Sequenced by immunoSEQ multiplex PCR; TCRdb stores in-frame clones only, minus some. This table has 2,500,000 or so clones, 90% to 95% appearing once. A note on this clone: One junction end disagrees with the germline gene, perhaps due to a read error.

Sequencing was performed on naive CD4+ T cells from PBMCs. Subset described: CD45RA+ positively selected. The genes are TRBV7-9 and TRBJ2-7, with a weak D call TRBD1 (6 bases). This TCR was sampled from a man aged 18 to 35 in good health. Some clones in this sample may be carry-over from other donors' samples. The CDR3 spells CASRPTGSSEQYF. DNA for the CDR3: TGTGCCAGCAGACCCACAGGGTCCTCCGAGCAGTACTTC.